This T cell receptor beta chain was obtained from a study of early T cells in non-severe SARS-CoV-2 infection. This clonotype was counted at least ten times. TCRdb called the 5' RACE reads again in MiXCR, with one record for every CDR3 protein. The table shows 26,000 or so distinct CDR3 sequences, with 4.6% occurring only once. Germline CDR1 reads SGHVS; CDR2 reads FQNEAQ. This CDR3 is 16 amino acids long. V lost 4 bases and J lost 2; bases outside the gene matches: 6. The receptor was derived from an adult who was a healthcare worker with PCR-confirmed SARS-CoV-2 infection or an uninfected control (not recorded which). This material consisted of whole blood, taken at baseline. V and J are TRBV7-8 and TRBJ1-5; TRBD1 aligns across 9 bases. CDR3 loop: CASSSRTGARNQPQHF. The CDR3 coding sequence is TGTGCCAGCAGCTCCAGGACAGGGGCCCGCAATCAGCCCCAGCATTTT.